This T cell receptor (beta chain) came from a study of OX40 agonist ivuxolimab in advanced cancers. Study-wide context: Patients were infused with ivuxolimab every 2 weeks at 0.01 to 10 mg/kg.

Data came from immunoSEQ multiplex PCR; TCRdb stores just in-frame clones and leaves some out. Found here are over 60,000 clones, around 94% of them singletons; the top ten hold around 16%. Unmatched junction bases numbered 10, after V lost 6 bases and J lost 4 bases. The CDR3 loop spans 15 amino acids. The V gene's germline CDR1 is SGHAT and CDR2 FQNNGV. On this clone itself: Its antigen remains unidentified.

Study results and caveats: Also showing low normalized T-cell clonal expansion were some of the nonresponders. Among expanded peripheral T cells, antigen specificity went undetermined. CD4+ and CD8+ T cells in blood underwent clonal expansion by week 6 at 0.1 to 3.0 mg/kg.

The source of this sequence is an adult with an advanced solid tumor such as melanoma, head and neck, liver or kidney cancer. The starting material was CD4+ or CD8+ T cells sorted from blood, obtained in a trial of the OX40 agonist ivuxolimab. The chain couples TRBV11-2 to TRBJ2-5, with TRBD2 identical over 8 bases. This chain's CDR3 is CASRDSGGAAETQYF. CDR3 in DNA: TGTGCCAGCAGGGACTCGGGGGGGGCGGCAGAGACCCAGTACTTC.